This TCR beta chain is from a study of blood T cell repertoires in COVID-19 (dated by TCRdb to 2018 to 2021). About the investigation overall: For ImmuneRACE Cohort 3, a participant was defined as recovered based on two consecutive negative NP/OP PCR tests, clearance by a healthcare professional, or resolution of symptoms. Where available, HLA class I and class II types were obtained from metadata supplied by the sample provider rather than from assay-based typing. The sample metadata nearly always contained a de-identified subject ID, COVID-19 status, age in years and sex. The prospective study material was composed of cDNA or gDNA derived from T cells, B-cell-depleted T cells, or PBMCs. Samples came from the ongoing ImmuneRACE study (first 160 participants) plus 1,254 subjects from 6 global collaborators. The repertoires were released in a freely available public database meant as a resource for research on the immune response to SARS-CoV-2. The collaborator samples originated in the United States, Italy and Spain and spanned the acute and convalescent phases of COVID-19. Subjects who had been exposed to COVID-19, were actively infected with it, or had recovered from it provided the deeply sampled blood TCRbeta repertoires that made up the dataset. General conclusions and limits of the study: How much clinical and demographic metadata was included differed by source and by participant, and the metadata was provided uncurated.

This clone was found once. What this receptor recognizes is not known. No much larger clone exists at a distance of one base, and base qualities are not known. Participants in the prospective study were enrolled through a virtual design, were aged roughly 18 to 100 years, and lived in approximately 25 United States geographic areas. Cohort assignment in the prospective study relied on participant-reported clinical history from a screening survey and a study questionnaire. In the prospective study, whole blood, serum and a nasopharyngeal or oropharyngeal swab were collected from each participant by mobile phlebotomists. Additional blood draws and questionnaires over an approximately two-month period could optionally be provided by prospective study participants. Blood samples from the prospective study were shipped frozen or at room temperature prior to DNA extraction. TCRbeta CDR3 regions were amplified from genomic DNA using the immunoSEQ Assay, a bias-controlled multiplex PCR. In the original analysis: The number of nucleated cells in each sample was estimated by amplification of reference gene primers within the assay. Sequence reads were collapsed and filtered to measure the absolute abundance of every unique TCRbeta CDR3 rearrangement. For each sample, productive Simpson clonality was calculated by taking the square root of Simpson's diversity index across productive rearrangements. TCRdb mirrors the immuneACCESS table, restricted to in-frame sequences. Some clones are absent from its copies; in checked studies, under half trace to an unresolved V gene, and the reason for the others is unknown. From that table come the V and J calls and clone size; the DNA was used to work out D and trimming. This sample has about 270,000 clones in its table, and approximately 90% of those were observed once. In total, the top ten clones hold over 2% of the sample.

The sample consisted of PBMCs or T cells enriched from blood (not recorded which). The origin of this receptor is a woman aged 55-69 years in a cohort exposed to, infected with or recovered from COVID-19 (not recorded which).

The base sequence is TGTGCCAGCAGCGAGGGCACTGAAGCTTTCTTT. This gives the protein CASSEGTEAFF. The V and J genes are TRBV28 and TRBJ1-1; the D gene lacks a confident call. The V and J ends are trimmed by 6 bases and 4 bases, leaving 6 bases between them. The CDR3 holds 11 amino acids from the cysteine to the phenylalanine. Only CDR3 DNA remains: 33 bases, in frame from the first base. CDR1 MDHEN and CDR2 SYDVKM were looked up in the germline V gene.